Listed below are T cell receptor beta chains from one sample, sequenced in a study of control samples from healthy donors and cancer patients. Data came from immunoSEQ multiplex PCR; TCRdb stores just in-frame clones and leaves some out. This table has 100,000 to 150,000 clones, over 80% appearing once. The specimen was blood. The source of these receptors is a woman aged 45 to 65 in good health. Each CDR3 is given with its conserved first and last residue. The order of the fields is V gene, clone size, J gene, D gene, CDR3 DNA, CDR3 protein. The D gene is left open where the match is weak. The listing skips clone size in some rows; elsewhere it reads once, few, many or a size class.

TRBV7-9,.,TRBJ2-7,.,TGTGCCAGCAGCTCAGGGCCAGGGCTTTGGTACGAGCAGTACTTC,CASSSGPGLWYEQYF
TRBV19,once,TRBJ1-1,.,TGTGCCAGTAGTAGGGAGCTGGGGGCGCCCACTGAAGCTTTCTTT,CASSRELGAPTEAFF
TRBV28,.,TRBJ1-4,.,TGTGCCAGCAGTCCCTATACGGGAACAACTAATGAAAAACTGTTTTTT,CASSPYTGTTNEKLFF
TRBV12-3/TRBV12-4,.,TRBJ1-2,.,TGTGCCAGCAGTTTGTACCGGCTAGGCGGCTACACCTTC,CASSLYRLGGYTF
TRBV28,.,TRBJ2-2,TRBD2,TGTGCCATCGCGCGGACTAGCGGGACCACCTGGCACGGGGAGCTGTTTTTT,CAIARTSGTTWHGELFF
TRBV6-5,.,TRBJ2-5,.,TGTGCCAGCCTTTCCCTGGTCGGGGCCGAGACCCAGTACTTC,CASLSLVGAETQYF
TRBV11-2,.,TRBJ2-7,TRBD1,TGTGCCAGCAGCTTGGGACAGGACTACGAGCAGTACTTC,CASSLGQDYEQYF
TRBV27,.,TRBJ2-7,TRBD1,TGTGCCAGCAGTTTATCATACGAGGGGACAGTTAAGGGCTACGAGCAGTACTTC,CASSLSYEGTVKGYEQYF
TRBV27,.,TRBJ2-2,.,TGTGCCAGCAGTTTATTATCACAGATTAACACCGGGGAGCTGTTTTTT,CASSLLSQINTGELFF
TRBV5-6,.,TRBJ2-7,.,TGTGCCAGCAGCCTATCCGGACAGTGGAGCTCCTACGAGCAGTACTTC,CASSLSGQWSSYEQYF
TRBV27,.,TRBJ1-6,.,TGTGCCAGCAAAGGGGAGTTAACGGATAATTCACCCCTCCACTTT,CASKGELTDNSPLHF
TRBV5-1,.,TRBJ2-7,TRBD1,TGCGCCAGCAGCTTGGGGACAGGGGCTCTCTCCTACGAGCAGTACTTC,CASSLGTGALSYEQYF
TRBV2,.,TRBJ2-1,TRBD1,TGTGCCAGCAAGCAGACAGGGAGCTCCTACAATGAGCAGTTCTTC,CASKQTGSSYNEQFF
TRBV6-5,.,TRBJ2-5,TRBD1,TGTGCCAGCACCCGGGACAGGGTAAAAGAGACCCAGTACTTC,CASTRDRVKETQYF
TRBV28,.,TRBJ2-3,.,TGTGCCAGCAGTTTAATATATACGCAGTATTTT,CASSLIYTQYF
TRBV9,.,TRBJ1-5,.,TGTGCCAGCAGCGCACAGGGCGATCAGCCCCAGCATTTT,CASSAQGDQPQHF
TRBV5-5,.,TRBJ2-1,.,TGTGCCAGCAGCTTGGAACCCAAGAAGCAGTTCTTC,CASSLEPKKQFF
TRBV7-2,.,TRBJ2-1,.,TGTGCCAGCAGCTTAGAATGGGTGGGGGACTTCTCCTACAATGAGCAGTTCTTC,CASSLEWVGDFSYNEQFF
TRBV6-6,.,TRBJ1-5,.,TGTGCCAGCAGTTACGGGCCCGGGACTACATCGCAGCCCCAGCATTTT,CASSYGPGTTSQPQHF
TRBV19,.,TRBJ1-3,.,TGTGCCAGCCCGGGAAACACCATATATTTT,CASPGNTIYF
TRBV14,.,TRBJ1-1,.,TGTGCCAGCAGCCAAGGGAACACTGAAGCTTTCTTT,CASSQGNTEAFF
TRBV10-1,.,TRBJ2-1,.,TGCGCCAGCAGTGATATGTTAGGCGGTGAGCAGTTCTTC,CASSDMLGGEQFF
TRBV2,.,TRBJ2-1,.,TGTGCCAGCAGGCCCCAGTGGGGCTACAATGAGCAGTTCTTC,CASRPQWGYNEQFF
TRBV6-5,.,TRBJ2-3,TRBD2,TGTGCCAGCACAGAGCGGGGTACCGATACGCAGTATTTT,CASTERGTDTQYF
TRBV6-1,.,TRBJ2-7,.,TGTGCCAGCAGTGAAGTAGGGGGTACAGGGTCCGAGCAGTACTTC,CASSEVGGTGSEQYF
TRBV2,once,TRBJ2-5,TRBD1,TGTGCCAGCAACACAGGGGGCGGGGAGACCCAGTACTTC,CASNTGGGETQYF
TRBV5-4,.,TRBJ1-2,TRBD1,TGTGCCAGCAGCCTCCCGGGACAGAGTTCCTATGGCTACACCTTC,CASSLPGQSSYGYTF
TRBV11-2,.,TRBJ1-1,.,TGTGCCAGCAGCCCCCAGATGAACACTGAAGCTTTCTTT,CASSPQMNTEAFF
TRBV3-1/TRBV3-2,once,TRBJ1-3,.,TGTGCCAGCAGCCAAGTCAGGGTCGGAAACACCATATATTTT,CASSQVRVGNTIYF
TRBV18,.,TRBJ1-6,.,TGTGCCAGCTCACTGGGCCAGGGTCCGTTTCAACCCCTCCACTTT,CASSLGQGPFQPLHF
TRBV6-5,.,TRBJ1-1,.,TGTGCCAGCAGTTACTCGAAGAATTCGAACACTGAAGCTTTCTTT,CASSYSKNSNTEAFF
TRBV4-1,.,TRBJ1-1,TRBD1,TGCGCCAGCAGCCAAGATGAGGGGGCGAGTGAAGCTTTCTTT,CASSQDEGASEAFF
TRBV10-3,.,TRBJ1-1,TRBD1,TGTGCCATCAGTGACCCGGGACAGGGGGCCTTGAACACTGAAGCTTTCTTT,CAISDPGQGALNTEAFF
TRBV10-3,.,TRBJ1-1,.,TGTGCCATCAGGAACCGGGACGACACTGAAGCTTTCTTT,CAIRNRDDTEAFF
TRBV2,.,TRBJ1-1,.,TGTGCCAGCATTTGGGGGCAGAACACTGAAGCTTTCTTT,CASIWGQNTEAFF
TRBV7-2,once,TRBJ2-7,.,TGTGCCAGCAGCTTAGCGTCGGGGAACTACGAGCAGTACTTC,CASSLASGNYEQYF
TRBV2,.,TRBJ2-1,TRBD2,TGTGCCAGCAGTGAAATCGGGACTAGCCGGCAGAGTCACAATGAGCAGTTCTTC,CASSEIGTSRQSHNEQFF
TRBV27,.,TRBJ1-6,TRBD1,TGTGCCAGCGCCGACAGGGCCATGTTACAGAATTCACCCCTCCACTTT,CASADRAMLQNSPLHF
TRBV2,.,TRBJ1-3,TRBD1,TGTGCCAGCATTGGGACAGCGAATGGAAACACCATATATTTT,CASIGTANGNTIYF
TRBV2,.,TRBJ1-2,TRBD1,TGTGCCAGCAGCGTAACAGGGGGCTGGAGCTATGGCTACACCTTC,CASSVTGGWSYGYTF